This record covers a single T cell receptor (beta chain). Libraries were prepared by immunoSEQ multiplex PCR; TCRdb keeps only in-frame clonotypes and omits some of them. The sample has some 160,000 clones; around four fifths are singletons. These data originate in a study of blood T cell repertoires in COVID-19. At the level of the study: From T cells, B-cell-depleted T cells, or PBMCs came the material, which was cDNA or gDNA.

Per germline, CDR1 MNHNS and CDR2 SASEGT. The V gene lost 2 bases and the J gene lost 15 bases, with 17 bases spanning the gap. The CDR3 sequence is 13 residues long. This receptor was identified in a woman at least 80 years old with COVID-19, enrolled during active disease. The specimen sequenced was peripheral blood. J is TRBJ2-1 and V is TRBV6-1, with a tentative D call TRBD2 (5 bases). This CDR3 is CASSELPGFSLFF. DNA for the CDR3: TGTGCCAGCAGTGAACTACCGGGGTTTTCCCTGTTCTTC.